The rows below give T cell receptor beta chains drawn from one sample of a study of blood T cells in healthy people across ages. TCRdb reanalysed the 5' RACE reads using MiXCR and keeps one entry per CDR3 protein. The sample gives 800,000 to 950,000 distinct CDR3 sequences, 25% to 35% of which show up once; approximately 10% is in the top ten. The data were also submitted as part of a second study, on T cells of mothers and their children.

The specimen sequenced was blood. All receptors derive from a woman aged 40 to 50 in good health. Each CDR3 is given with its conserved first and last residue. The order of the fields is clone size, D gene, V gene, J gene, CDR3 DNA, CDR3 protein. D genes are given only for firm matches. Size is omitted from some rows. Given values are once, few, many or a class for expanded clones.

clone size: .; D gene: TRBD1; V gene: TRBV6-5; J gene: TRBJ2-5; CDR3 DNA: TGCGCCAGCAGTTCCCCTCGGACAGGCCAAGAGACCCAGTACTTC; CDR3 protein: CASSSPRTGQETQYF
clone size: few; D gene: TRBD1; V gene: TRBV28; J gene: TRBJ1-1; CDR3 DNA: TGTGCCAGCAGATTTCCGGGACAGAGGCCTGAAGCTTTCTTT; CDR3 protein: CASRFPGQRPEAFF
clone size: .; D gene: TRBD2; V gene: TRBV28; J gene: TRBJ2-1; CDR3 DNA: TGTGCCAGCAGTTTGTGGGGGACTAGCGGATTCTACAATGAGCAGTTCTTC; CDR3 protein: CASSLWGTSGFYNEQFF
clone size: .; D gene: .; V gene: TRBV9; J gene: TRBJ1-1; CDR3 DNA: TGTGCCAGCAGCGTAGAGGGGGAGCTGGTAACGGAAGCTTTCTTT; CDR3 protein: CASSVEGELVTEAFF
clone size: .; D gene: TRBD2; V gene: TRBV28; J gene: TRBJ2-5; CDR3 DNA: TGTGCCAGCAGTCCTGAGAAGGGACTAGCGTATCAAGAGACCCAGTACTTC; CDR3 protein: CASSPEKGLAYQETQYF
clone size: .; D gene: .; V gene: TRBV9; J gene: TRBJ1-1; CDR3 DNA: TGTGCCAGCAGCGTAGTAACGAACACTGAAGCTTTCTTT; CDR3 protein: CASSVVTNTEAFF
clone size: many; D gene: .; V gene: TRBV5-1; J gene: TRBJ1-1; CDR3 DNA: TGCGCCAGCTATGAGGGTTTGGGGAACACTGAAGCTTTCTTT; CDR3 protein: CASYEGLGNTEAFF
clone size: many; D gene: .; V gene: TRBV20-1; J gene: TRBJ1-2; CDR3 DNA: TGCAGTGCTAGAGGTGGGGGCCATAGTTATGGCTACACCTTC; CDR3 protein: CSARGGGHSYGYTF
clone size: .; D gene: .; V gene: TRBV5-5; J gene: TRBJ1-1; CDR3 DNA: TGTGCCAGCAGCTCGGCTGGAGCTACGGGGACTGTAGCTTTCTTT; CDR3 protein: CASSSAGATGTVAFF
clone size: many; D gene: TRBD1; V gene: TRBV5-6; J gene: TRBJ2-7; CDR3 DNA: TGTGCCAGCAGCGGGGGGTGGGGACAGGGGGCTTACGAGCAGTACTTC; CDR3 protein: CASSGGWGQGAYEQYF
clone size: .; D gene: TRBD2; V gene: TRBV7-2; J gene: TRBJ2-5; CDR3 DNA: TGTGCCAGCAGTTCTGGGACTAGCGGGACTTCAGAGACCCAGTACTTC; CDR3 protein: CASSSGTSGTSETQYF
clone size: .; D gene: TRBD1; V gene: TRBV5-1; J gene: TRBJ2-5; CDR3 DNA: TGCGCCAGCAGCTTGGATTTGACAGGGAAAGAGACCCAGTACTTC; CDR3 protein: CASSLDLTGKETQYF
clone size: many; D gene: .; V gene: TRBV28; J gene: TRBJ2-3; CDR3 DNA: TGTGCCAGCACGAGGGGCCCAGATACGCAGTATTTT; CDR3 protein: CASTRGPDTQYF
clone size: .; D gene: .; V gene: TRBV12-3/TRBV12-4; J gene: TRBJ1-6; CDR3 DNA: TGTGCCAGCAGTTCGAGGACCAATTATTCACCCCTCCACTTT; CDR3 protein: CASSSRTNYSPLHF
clone size: .; D gene: TRBD1; V gene: TRBV7-3; J gene: TRBJ2-1; CDR3 DNA: TGTGCCAGCAGCAGACAGGGTAGGGGCTCCTACAATGAGCAGTTCTTC; CDR3 protein: CASSRQGRGSYNEQFF
clone size: .; D gene: .; V gene: TRBV20-1; J gene: TRBJ2-7; CDR3 DNA: TGCAGTGCTAGAGATCAAAGGTATGGCGGCTACGAGCAGTACTTC; CDR3 protein: CSARDQRYGGYEQYF
clone size: few; D gene: .; V gene: TRBV4-1; J gene: TRBJ2-2; CDR3 DNA: TGCGCCAGCAGCTCTCCGGGTGGTGTACCGGAGCTGTTTTTT; CDR3 protein: CASSSPGGVPELFF
clone size: .; D gene: .; V gene: TRBV3-1; J gene: TRBJ2-1; CDR3 DNA: TGTGCCAGCAGGTCTCCAGGTAACAATGAGCAGTTCTTC; CDR3 protein: CASRSPGNNEQFF
clone size: .; D gene: .; V gene: TRBV6-5; J gene: TRBJ1-2; CDR3 DNA: TGTGCCAGCACCGAGACCGGTGCCTATGGCTACACCTTC; CDR3 protein: CASTETGAYGYTF
clone size: few; D gene: .; V gene: TRBV29-1; J gene: TRBJ1-1; CDR3 DNA: TGCAGCGTTGGCTTTGGTATCTATGGTGAAGCTTTCTTT; CDR3 protein: CSVGFGIYGEAFF
clone size: .; D gene: .; V gene: TRBV29-1; J gene: TRBJ1-2; CDR3 DNA: TGCAGCGTGTTAGACGGCATTTACTATAGCTACACCTTC; CDR3 protein: CSVLDGIYYSYTF
clone size: .; D gene: .; V gene: TRBV20-1; J gene: TRBJ1-5; CDR3 DNA: TGCAGTGCTAGTACCAGGCGATTCAATCAGCCCCAGCATTTT; CDR3 protein: CSASTRRFNQPQHF
clone size: few; D gene: .; V gene: TRBV7-9; J gene: TRBJ1-1; CDR3 DNA: TGTGCCAGCACCCCCAGCAGAGGGGTGAACACTGAAGCTTTCTTT; CDR3 protein: CASTPSRGVNTEAFF
clone size: .; D gene: .; V gene: TRBV14; J gene: TRBJ2-7; CDR3 DNA: TGTGCCAGCAGAGGAGGGGACTCTTACGAGCAGTACTTC; CDR3 protein: CASRGGDSYEQYF
clone size: .; D gene: .; V gene: TRBV7-7; J gene: TRBJ2-3; CDR3 DNA: TGTGCTAGCAGCTTAGGTTTCGGTGACTCAGATACGCAGTATTTT; CDR3 protein: CASSLGFGDSDTQYF
clone size: .; D gene: .; V gene: TRBV28; J gene: TRBJ2-7; CDR3 DNA: TGTGCCAGCAGGCCGCAGTTTTTTAGGCAAGGAGGGGTGGCCTATGGTAAGCGTAGAGAGCAGTACTTC; CDR3 protein: CASRPQFFRQGGVAYGKRREQYF
clone size: few; D gene: TRBD2; V gene: TRBV28; J gene: TRBJ2-1; CDR3 DNA: TGTGCCAGCAGTGAACTAGCGGACAGCTCCTACGATGAGCAGTTCTTC; CDR3 protein: CASSELADSSYDEQFF
clone size: few; D gene: .; V gene: TRBV7-9; J gene: TRBJ2-4; CDR3 DNA: TGTGCCAGCAGCTCAAACAGCGGATTAGCCAAAAACATTCAGTACTTC; CDR3 protein: CASSSNSGLAKNIQYF
clone size: .; D gene: .; V gene: TRBV12-3/TRBV12-4; J gene: TRBJ2-1; CDR3 DNA: TGTGCCAGCAGTTTATGGACTTCTAACAATGAGCAGTTCTTC; CDR3 protein: CASSLWTSNNEQFF
clone size: many; D gene: TRBD2; V gene: TRBV20-1; J gene: TRBJ2-1; CDR3 DNA: TGCAGTGCTAAGCGGGGGCCAAACAATGAGCAGTTCTTC; CDR3 protein: CSAKRGPNNEQFF
clone size: many; D gene: .; V gene: TRBV5-5; J gene: TRBJ1-1; CDR3 DNA: TGTGCCAGCAGCCTATTATCGGGGCTTTCAACTGAAGCTTTCTTT; CDR3 protein: CASSLLSGLSTEAFF
clone size: .; D gene: .; V gene: TRBV4-2; J gene: TRBJ1-1; CDR3 DNA: TGTGCCAGCAGCCAAAGTACGTCGTCAAGTGAGGCTGAAGCTTTCTTT; CDR3 protein: CASSQSTSSSEAEAFF
clone size: many; D gene: TRBD1; V gene: TRBV25-1; J gene: TRBJ2-7; CDR3 DNA: TGTGCCAGCAGTGGGTGGAGACAGGGGTTTTCCTACGAGCAGTACTTC; CDR3 protein: CASSGWRQGFSYEQYF
clone size: many; D gene: TRBD1; V gene: TRBV5-1; J gene: TRBJ2-7; CDR3 DNA: TGCGCCAGCAGCTTGAGGGCAGGGGGTAGGTACGAGCAGTACTTC; CDR3 protein: CASSLRAGGRYEQYF
clone size: many; D gene: TRBD2; V gene: TRBV13; J gene: TRBJ2-5; CDR3 DNA: TGTGCCAGCAGCCCGGGACTAGCGGGGTCCCACGAAGAGACCCAGTACTTC; CDR3 protein: CASSPGLAGSHEETQYF
clone size: .; D gene: .; V gene: TRBV20-1; J gene: TRBJ1-1; CDR3 DNA: TGCAGTGCTAAAGGACAGATGAACACTGAAGCTTTCTTT; CDR3 protein: CSAKGQMNTEAFF
clone size: .; D gene: .; V gene: TRBV9; J gene: TRBJ1-2; CDR3 DNA: TGTACCAGCAGCGTAGAACAGGGATATGGCTACACCTTC; CDR3 protein: CTSSVEQGYGYTF
clone size: few; D gene: .; V gene: TRBV28; J gene: TRBJ2-7; CDR3 DNA: TGTGCCAGCAGTTGGTTGGGACGGAGCTCCTACGAGCAGTACTTC; CDR3 protein: CASSWLGRSSYEQYF
clone size: few; D gene: TRBD2; V gene: TRBV27; J gene: TRBJ2-1; CDR3 DNA: TGTGCCAGCAGAACCCGTAGCGGGGGGGCAGGGGTTGAGCAGTTCTTC; CDR3 protein: CASRTRSGGAGVEQFF
clone size: .; D gene: .; V gene: TRBV29-1; J gene: TRBJ2-1; CDR3 DNA: TGCAGCGTTGGGCTTCGCCTAGCTCGCAATGAGCAGTTCTTC; CDR3 protein: CSVGLRLARNEQFF
clone size: few; D gene: .; V gene: TRBV7-2; J gene: TRBJ2-3; CDR3 DNA: TGTGCCAGCAGCTTAGGTGCGGGCGCAGATACGCAGTATTTT; CDR3 protein: CASSLGAGADTQYF
clone size: .; D gene: TRBD2; V gene: TRBV6-2/TRBV6-3; J gene: TRBJ2-7; CDR3 DNA: TGTGCCAGCGGCCGGGGGGAGTACGAGCAGTACTTC; CDR3 protein: CASGRGEYEQYF
clone size: .; D gene: .; V gene: TRBV12-3/TRBV12-4; J gene: TRBJ1-2; CDR3 DNA: TGTGCCAGCAGTCCTAGGCGCTACACCTTC; CDR3 protein: CASSPRRYTF
clone size: few; D gene: .; V gene: TRBV3-1; J gene: TRBJ2-2; CDR3 DNA: TGTGCCAGCAGCCCCCAAATCAACGGGGAGCTGTTTTTT; CDR3 protein: CASSPQINGELFF
clone size: few; D gene: .; V gene: TRBV2; J gene: TRBJ2-7; CDR3 DNA: TGTGCCAGCAGTGAAGCCTTTACAGGGCCCTACGAGCAGTACTTC; CDR3 protein: CASSEAFTGPYEQYF
clone size: many; D gene: .; V gene: TRBV27; J gene: TRBJ2-1; CDR3 DNA: TGTGCCAGCAGAGGGGACCCCTACAATGAGCAGTTCTTC; CDR3 protein: CASRGDPYNEQFF
clone size: many; D gene: .; V gene: TRBV15; J gene: TRBJ2-7; CDR3 DNA: TGTGCCACCAGCAGAAGCAGGGTCTACGAGCAGTACTTC; CDR3 protein: CATSRSRVYEQYF
clone size: many; D gene: TRBD1; V gene: TRBV7-9; J gene: TRBJ2-3; CDR3 DNA: TGTGCCAGCAGCTACGACAGGGGGCTATCAGATACGCAGTATTTT; CDR3 protein: CASSYDRGLSDTQYF
clone size: .; D gene: .; V gene: TRBV19; J gene: TRBJ1-1; CDR3 DNA: TGTGCCAGTAGTTTCTGGAGCACTGAAGCTTTCTTT; CDR3 protein: CASSFWSTEAFF
clone size: .; D gene: .; V gene: TRBV25-1; J gene: TRBJ1-1; CDR3 DNA: TGTGCCAGCAGTGGGGTGGGGGGCGGAAGAGAAGCTTTCTTT; CDR3 protein: CASSGVGGGREAFF
clone size: many; D gene: TRBD1; V gene: TRBV3-1; J gene: TRBJ2-3; CDR3 DNA: TGTGCCAGCAGCCAAGAAACGGGGACAGGGTGGTTTATTGGTACGCAGTATTTT; CDR3 protein: CASSQETGTGWFIGTQYF
clone size: .; D gene: .; V gene: TRBV25-1; J gene: TRBJ1-3; CDR3 DNA: TGTGCCAGCAGTGAACCGGGGAACTCTGGAAGCACCATATATTTT; CDR3 protein: CASSEPGNSGSTIYF
clone size: many; D gene: TRBD2; V gene: TRBV20-1; J gene: TRBJ2-5; CDR3 DNA: TGCAGTGCTAGAGATCTAAGTGAGAGTAGCGGGGGCCAAGAGACCCAGTACTTC; CDR3 protein: CSARDLSESSGGQETQYF
clone size: few; D gene: .; V gene: TRBV6-5; J gene: TRBJ1-1; CDR3 DNA: TGTGCCAGCAGTTACTCGAGGGGACAAAAGGCTGAAGCTTTCTTT; CDR3 protein: CASSYSRGQKAEAFF
clone size: few; D gene: TRBD2; V gene: TRBV28; J gene: TRBJ2-1; CDR3 DNA: TGTGCCAGCAGTCCAAGGGTACGGGCGGGAGTCTCTGAGCAGTTCTTC; CDR3 protein: CASSPRVRAGVSEQFF